This T cell receptor (beta chain) was retrieved from a study of blood T cell repertoires in COVID-19 (dated by TCRdb to about 2020). For the wider study: Samples from collaborators originated in the United States, Italy and Spain and spanned both the acute and convalescent phases of COVID-19. The prospective study material was composed of cDNA or gDNA derived from T cells, B-cell-depleted T cells, or PBMCs. The dataset comprised deeply sampled blood TCRbeta repertoires from subjects exposed to, actively infected with, or recovered from COVID-19. A freely available public database, intended as a resource for researchers studying the immune response to SARS-CoV-2, is where the repertoires were released. Samples were obtained from the ongoing ImmuneRACE study (first 160 participants) and from approximately 1,200 subjects provided by 6 global collaborators. Nearly every sample came with metadata listing a de-identified subject ID, COVID-19 status, age in years and sex. Where HLA class I and class II types were available, the types were taken from metadata supplied by the sample provider, not from assay-based typing.

Concerning this clone itself: It lacks a known antigen. Nothing much larger sits one base from this clone, and base qualities are not available.

What the research found in general, with its limitations: The amount of clinical and demographic metadata varied by source and participant and was provided uncurated.

One collaborating source in Seattle enrolled patients while the patients were actively infected and followed the patients over time throughout the course of disease. Each collaborating institution followed its own protocols to collect whole blood in K2EDTA tubes. For TCRbeta analysis, collaborators shipped samples as frozen whole blood, isolated PBMCs, or DNA extracted from either of those sample types. V is trimmed back by 2 bases and J by 3 bases, and the junction contains 8 bases that no gene match accounts for. Looking up the germline V gene yields CDR1 SGHTA and CDR2 FQGNSA. The CDR3 runs 16 amino acids, cysteine and phenylalanine included. This entry keeps only the CDR3 DNA: 48 bases, framed from base 1. TCRbeta CDR3 regions were amplified from genomic DNA using the immunoSEQ Assay, a bias-controlled multiplex PCR. Per the source publication's procedure: The number of nucleated cells in each sample was estimated by amplification of reference gene primers within the assay. To quantify the absolute abundance of each unique TCRbeta CDR3 rearrangement, sequence reads were collapsed and filtered. For each sample, productive Simpson clonality was calculated by taking the square root of Simpson's diversity index across productive rearrangements. Imported from immuneACCESS, the table was reduced by TCRdb to in-frame sequences with V and J called. These copies leave out some clones; in studies compared against another copy, an unresolved V gene accounts for under half, and the cause of the remainder is not known. From that table come the V and J calls and clone size; the DNA was used to work out D and trimming. Within this sample are tens of thousands of clones, with 75% to 90% of them counted one time only. The leading ten clones occupy under 20% of the sample.

The chain is encoded by TRBV7-2 joined to TRBJ2-7; 9 central bases correspond to TRBD2. Sequencing used peripheral blood. The sequence was obtained from a woman aged 55 to 70 with COVID-19, enrolled during active disease. The CDR3 reads as follows: CASSLPGSGSLYEQYF. DNA sequence: TGTGCCAGCAGCTTACCTGGTAGCGGGAGTCTCTACGAGCAGTACTTC.